What follows are 18 T cell receptor beta chains derived from one specimen sequenced in a study of Ad26.COV2.S vaccination and SARS-CoV-2 variants. TCRdb keeps only in-frame clones here, not all; method: immunoSEQ multiplex PCR. The sample has about 350,000 clones; around 90% are singletons. The source material was peripheral blood, sampled after recovery from COVID-19. All receptors derive from a human donor who had recovered from COVID-19.

The chain links TRBV7-2 to TRBJ2-5; 9 bases fit TRBD1. Germline V gene lookup returns CDR1 SGHTA and CDR2 FQGNSA. This CDR3 region has 14 residues. With V trimmed by 5 bases and J by 4 bases, 5 bases remained unmatched. CDR3 sequence: CASSAGQGAETQYF. CDR3 bases: TGTGCCAGCAGCGCGGGACAGGGAGCAGAGACCCAGTACTTC.

The rearrangement uses TRBV29-1 and TRBJ1-2, with TRBD1 identical over 7 bases. Germline assignment: CDR1 SQVTM and CDR2 ANQGSEA. The J segment lost 7 bases and the V segment lost 4 bases, leaving 6 bases of the junction unmatched. There are 12 residues in the CDR3. CDR3 region: CSVVQGEAGYTF. In DNA, the CDR3 is TGCAGCGTTGTTCAGGGGGAGGCTGGCTACACCTTC.

This chain links TRBV28 with TRBJ1-3; D is possibly TRBD1 (5 bases). Trimming left V 5 bases short and J 0 bases short, with 14 bases between. The CDR3 extends over 16 amino acids. The germline CDR1 and CDR2 sequences are MDHEN and SYDVKM. This CDR3 reads CASSPWGRTSGNTIYF. Here the CDR3 DNA reads TGTGCCAGCAGTCCATGGGGACGCACCTCTGGAAACACCATATATTTT.

V gene TRBV3-1 (or the pseudogene TRBV3-2) combines with J gene TRBJ1-2; D is unresolved. CDR3 size: 14 residues. The V end lost 2 bases, the J end lost 3 bases, and 10 bases lay between the germline ends. CDR1 and CDR2 (germline): LGHDT, YNNKEL (reference sequence). CDR3 DNA sequence: TGTGCCAGCAGCCAAACATGGCAGGACTATGGCTACACCTTC. Protein: CASSQTWQDYGYTF.

As for this clone: The identical CDR3 is also encoded by other nucleotide sequences in the sample. The chain employs TRBV9 and TRBJ2-1; the match to TRBD2 covers 8 bases. V shed 2 bases, J shed 5 bases, and the junction held 6 bases outside the gene matches. The CDR3 sequence is 15 residues long. CDR1 and CDR2 (germline): SGDLS, YYNGEE. The DNA of the CDR3 is TGTGCCAGCAGCGTGGCAAGCGGGGGAAACAATGAGCAGTTCTTC. Residues: CASSVASGGNNEQFF.

The rearrangement uses TRBV10-2 and TRBJ1-2; a weak D match, TRBD1 (6 bases). Germline V lookup: CDR1 WSHSY, CDR2 SAAADI. This CDR3 is 14 amino acids long. Trimming stripped 3 bases from V and 3 bases from J, with 11 bases between. The CDR3 loop reads CASSEVTGYYGYTF. The CDR3 DNA follows: TGCGCCAGCAGTGAAGTCACAGGGTACTATGGCTACACCTTC.

The chain carries TRBV9 and TRBJ2-1, with D unresolved. Trimming left V 4 bases short and J 2 bases short, with 16 bases between. Germline CDR1 reads SGDLS; CDR2 reads YYNGEE. The CDR3 spans 16 residues. CDR3 sequence: CASSPSTQSPYNEQFF. CDR3 bases: TGTGCCAGCAGCCCCTCAACCCAGTCGCCCTACAATGAGCAGTTCTTC.

The chain is built from TRBV10-1 and TRBJ1-2; no clear D. This CDR3 has 13 amino acids. Looked up from germline, CDR1 is WNHNN and CDR2 is SYGVQD (reference sequence). With 3 bases removed from V and 6 bases from J, the gap between germline ends came to 11 bases. The CDR3 sequence: CASSEERDHGYTF. The CDR3 DNA follows: TGCGCCAGCAGTGAAGAGAGGGATCATGGCTACACCTTC.

The gene calls are TRBV6-1 and TRBJ1-2; 9 bases are shared with TRBD1. The CDR3 extends over 18 amino acids. The J segment lost 0 bases and the V segment lost 4 bases, leaving 12 bases of the junction unmatched. Germline V gene sequence: CDR1 MNHNS, CDR2 SASEGT. In DNA form, the CDR3 reads TGTGCCAGCAGTGGGGTCGGGACAGGGAGGGTGTCTAACTATGGCTACACCTTC. Its translation is CASSGVGTGRVSNYGYTF.

J is TRBJ2-7 and V is TRBV14; tentative D call: TRBD1 (6 bases). Trimming pared 4 bases from V and 0 bases from J, leaving 13 bases between. The V gene's germline CDR1 is SGHDN and CDR2 FVKESK. The CDR3 runs to 15 residues. The CDR3 protein is CASSRQVRSSYEQYF. The CDR3 DNA reads TGTGCCAGCAGCCGACAGGTTAGGAGCTCCTACGAGCAGTACTTC.

The chain combines TRBV19 with TRBJ2-7, with D perhaps assigned TRBD1 or TRBD2 (5 bases each). Trimming took off 5 bases at V and 5 bases at J, with 19 bases between the two ends. From germline, CDR1 is LNHDA and CDR2 SQIVND (reference sequence). The CDR3 is made up of 15 amino acids. Written as DNA, the CDR3 is TGTGCCAGTAGTTCACGGGCAGGGACGGTCGACGAGCAGTACTTC. Translated, it gives CASSSRAGTVDEQYF.

The CDR3 spells CASSLTGGNYGYTF. CDR3 bases: TGTGCCAGCAGCTTGACAGGGGGTAACTATGGCTACACCTTC. The chain is built from TRBV7-2 and TRBJ1-2; 9 bases map to TRBD1. V shed 3 bases and J 1 base; nucleotides not matched to a gene: 0. This CDR3 contains 14 residues. Germline assignment: CDR1 SGHTA and CDR2 FQGNSA.

In its sample, this clone was seen once. The V call is TRBV9, the J call TRBJ1-2; no reliable D call. CDR3 size: 12 residues. CDR1 is SGDLS and CDR2 is YYNGEE in the germline V gene. The V gene lost 4 bases and the J gene lost 4 bases, with 8 bases spanning the gap. CDR3 in DNA: TGTGCCAGCAGCCCAGTACTCTATGGCTACACCTTC. Amino acid sequence: CASSPVLYGYTF.

This rearrangement joins TRBV6-5 to TRBJ2-5; TRBD1 matches at 8 bases. The trim removed 0 bases at V and 5 bases at J, leaving 5 bases unmatched. This CDR3 comprises 15 residues. Germline lookup yields CDR1 MNHEY and CDR2 SVGAGI. CDR3 sequence reads: CASSYSRTGKETQYF. Written as DNA, the CDR3 is TGTGCCAGCAGTTACTCGAGGACAGGGAAGGAGACCCAGTACTTC.

This sequence joins TRBV24-1 and TRBJ1-5; maybe TRBD1 (5 bases). CDR1 and CDR2 from the germline V gene are KGHDR and SFDVKD. V gave up 7 bases and J gave up 3 bases, with 9 bases separating them. The CDR3 runs 13 residues. CDR3 in DNA: TGTGCCACCAGCCGGGGCGCCAATCAGCCCCAGCATTTT. Its translation: CATSRGANQPQHF.

The chain employs TRBV5-1 and TRBJ2-1; no clear D gene. Trimming stripped 7 bases from V and 4 bases from J, with 18 bases between. Germline V lookup: CDR1 SGHRS, CDR2 YFSETQ. The CDR3 is made up of 15 amino acids. In DNA, the CDR3 is TGCGCCAGCTCTCCTTCCCGGAGACAATACAATGAGCAGTTCTTC. It translates to CASSPSRRQYNEQFF.

The chain couples TRBV7-2 to TRBJ2-7, with TRBD1 matching over 7 bases. Looked up from germline, CDR1 is SGHTA and CDR2 is FQGNSA. The CDR3 covers 15 residues. With 0 bases clipped from V and 3 bases from J, the junction kept 5 bases outside the gene matches. The CDR3 nucleotides are TGTGCCAGCAGCTTAGCTAGGGGACAGCACTACGAGCAGTACTTC. Encoded protein: CASSLARGQHYEQYF.

The CDR3 spells CASSSPAGLMYNEQFF. CDR3 bases: TGTGCCAGCAGTTCCCCCGCGGGACTGATGTACAATGAGCAGTTCTTC. V usage is TRBV6-5 and J usage is TRBJ2-1; D perhaps matches TRBD2 (6 bases). Germline V gives CDR1 MNHEY, CDR2 SVGAGI. V lost 4 bases and J 4 bases, leaving 17 bases between the germline ends. This CDR3 has 16 amino acids.